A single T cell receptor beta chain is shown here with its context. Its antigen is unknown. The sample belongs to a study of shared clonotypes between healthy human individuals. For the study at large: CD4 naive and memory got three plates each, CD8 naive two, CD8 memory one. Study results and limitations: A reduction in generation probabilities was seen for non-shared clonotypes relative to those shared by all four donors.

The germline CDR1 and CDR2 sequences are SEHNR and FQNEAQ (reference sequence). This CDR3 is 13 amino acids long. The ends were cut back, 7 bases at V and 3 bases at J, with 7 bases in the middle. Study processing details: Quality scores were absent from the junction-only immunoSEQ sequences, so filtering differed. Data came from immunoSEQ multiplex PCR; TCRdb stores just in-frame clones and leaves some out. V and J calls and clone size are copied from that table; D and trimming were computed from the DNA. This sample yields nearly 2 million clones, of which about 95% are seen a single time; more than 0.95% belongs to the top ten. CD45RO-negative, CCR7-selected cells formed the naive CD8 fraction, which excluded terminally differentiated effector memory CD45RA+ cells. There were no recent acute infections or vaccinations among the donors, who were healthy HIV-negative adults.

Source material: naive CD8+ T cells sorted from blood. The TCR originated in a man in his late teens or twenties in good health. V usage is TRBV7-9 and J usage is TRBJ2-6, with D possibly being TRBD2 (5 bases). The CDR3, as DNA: TGTGCCAGCACCGGGGTTGGGGCCAACGTCCTGACTTTC. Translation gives CASTGVGANVLTF. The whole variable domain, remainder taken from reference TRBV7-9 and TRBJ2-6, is DTGVSQNPRHKITKRGQNVTFRCDPISEHNRLYWYRQTLGQGPEFLTYFQNEAQLEKSRLLSDRFSAERPKGSFSTLEIQRTEQGDSAMYLCASTGVGANVLTFGAGSRLTVL.